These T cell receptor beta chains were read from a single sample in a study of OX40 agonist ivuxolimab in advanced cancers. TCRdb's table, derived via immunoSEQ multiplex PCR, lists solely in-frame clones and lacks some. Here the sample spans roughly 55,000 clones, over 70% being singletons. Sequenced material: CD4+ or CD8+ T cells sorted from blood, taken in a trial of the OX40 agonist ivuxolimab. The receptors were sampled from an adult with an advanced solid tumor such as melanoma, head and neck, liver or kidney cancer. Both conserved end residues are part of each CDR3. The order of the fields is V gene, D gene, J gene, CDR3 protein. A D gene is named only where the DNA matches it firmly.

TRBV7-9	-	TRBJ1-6	CASSQGFLNSPLHF
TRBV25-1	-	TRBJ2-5	CASSEYRGRETQYF
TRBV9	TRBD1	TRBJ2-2	CASSVARTGNTGELFF
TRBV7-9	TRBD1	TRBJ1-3	CASSFRTGRNTIYF
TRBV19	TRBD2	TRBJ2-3	CASSITFVAGGTDTQYF
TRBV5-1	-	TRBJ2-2	CASSLMAGANTGELFF
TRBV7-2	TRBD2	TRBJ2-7	CASSPGLAGVEQYF
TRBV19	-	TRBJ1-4	CASSHSNEKLFF
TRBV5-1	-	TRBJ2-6	CASPDGANVLTF
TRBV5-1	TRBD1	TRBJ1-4	CASTTLTGDEKLFF
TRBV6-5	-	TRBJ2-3	CASSYSGARTDTQYF
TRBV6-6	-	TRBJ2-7	CASSYSRDDEQYF
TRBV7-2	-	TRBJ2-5	CASSLASAQETQYF
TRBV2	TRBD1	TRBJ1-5	CASSVGGQGFQPQHF
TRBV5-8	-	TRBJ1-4	CASSPLEQGYEKLFF
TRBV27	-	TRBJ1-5	CASSPRGDRDQPQHF
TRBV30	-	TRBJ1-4	CAWTRRTSTNEKLFF
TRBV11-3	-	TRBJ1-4	CASSRVGATNEKLFF
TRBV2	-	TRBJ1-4	CASSAQGAGSEKLFF
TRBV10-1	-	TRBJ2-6	CASSAAGANVLTF
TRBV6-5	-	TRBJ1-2	CASSFTGPGGYTF
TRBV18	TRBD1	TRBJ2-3	CASSGQGQTDTQYF
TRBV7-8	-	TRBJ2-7	CASSPPPWYSYEQYF
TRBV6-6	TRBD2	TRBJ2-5	CASSYSTSGQETQYF
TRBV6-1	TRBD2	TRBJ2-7	CASSDGTSGGEQYF
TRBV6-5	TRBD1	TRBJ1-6	CASSLPGQYSPLHF
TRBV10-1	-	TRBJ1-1	CASMGSGTEAFF
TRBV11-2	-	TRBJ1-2	CASSLDGQGDGYTF
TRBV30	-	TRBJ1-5	CAWSPRSNQPQHF
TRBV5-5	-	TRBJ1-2	CASSPDRAGWGYTF
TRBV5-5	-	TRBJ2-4	CASTRDTGSDIQYF
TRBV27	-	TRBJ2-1	CASSLDSSYNEQFF
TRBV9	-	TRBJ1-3	CASSVARPGAGNTIYF
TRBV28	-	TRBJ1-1	CATGVLWSNTEAFF
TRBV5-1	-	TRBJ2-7	CASSLTEGVYEQYF
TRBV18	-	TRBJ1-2	CASSPAEGANYGYTF
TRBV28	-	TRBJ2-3	CASSALGASVGDTQYF
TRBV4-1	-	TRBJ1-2	CASSQEFGRGYTF
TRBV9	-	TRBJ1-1	CASSVGPNTEAFF
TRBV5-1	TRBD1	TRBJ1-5	CASSLRQGQGQPQHF
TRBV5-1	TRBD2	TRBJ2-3	CASSPVSGLAGGPRTDTQYF
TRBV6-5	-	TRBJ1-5	CASSSLGQGSNQPQHF
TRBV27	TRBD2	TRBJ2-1	CASSPRLALSSYNEQFF
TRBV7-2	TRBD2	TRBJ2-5	CASSPRRAGGGMETQYF
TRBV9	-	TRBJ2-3	CASSPTSTDTQYF
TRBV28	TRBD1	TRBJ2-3	CASSLGATGGGDTQYF
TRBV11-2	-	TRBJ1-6	CASSRDSPSSYNSPLHF
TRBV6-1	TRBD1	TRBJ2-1	CASSEASRTGQFF
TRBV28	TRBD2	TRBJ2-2	CASSPPFLAGLTGELFF
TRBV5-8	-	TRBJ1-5	CASSLVIGPQHF
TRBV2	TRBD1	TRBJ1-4	CASSGIGGTGVEKLFF
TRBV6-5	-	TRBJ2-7	CASRLGLFYEQYF